This T cell receptor (beta chain) comes out of a study of shared clonotypes between healthy human individuals. Overall study results and limits: Non-shared clonotypes had lower generation probabilities than clonotypes shared by all four sorted-subset donors.

On this clone: Its antigen remains unknown.

Genomic DNA of every subset was divided equally among multiple immunoSEQ plates. Measured with immunoSEQ multiplex PCR; TCRdb has only the in-frame clones, and not every one. The sample includes approximately 340,000 clones, approximately 74% of them seen just once. The origin of this receptor is a young man in good health. Sequenced material: memory CD4+ T cells sorted from blood. The subset was: CD45RA-negative fraction.

This CDR3 reads CSALSEYEQYF. In nucleotides, the CDR3 is TGCAGTGCACTGTCGGAATACGAGCAGTACTTC. The chain couples TRBV20-1 to TRBJ2-7, with D uncertain. Germline V lookup: CDR1 DFQATT, CDR2 SNEGSKA (reference sequence). The CDR3 contains 11 residues. V lost 6 bases to trimming and J lost 4 bases, with 10 bases between them.